The T cell receptor (beta chain) described here comes from a study of CD8 T cells in Susac syndrome. Regarding the study as a whole: The study found that Susac CD8+ clonal expansion peaked in TEMRA cells and active patients.

With respect to this clonotype: Its antigen is not known.

The germline CDR1 and CDR2 sequences are SGHDN and FVKESK. The CDR3 has 14 residues. V was shortened by 4 bases and J by 2 bases, with 8 bases between the two germline ends. Random hexamers were used to reverse transcribe an amount of 0.5 to 1 ug RNA. TCR beta CDR3 was amplified by immunoSEQ multiplex PCR. This amplification extended across 54 Vbeta and 13 Jbeta segments. TCRdb called the immunoSEQ multiplex PCR reads again in MiXCR, with one record for every CDR3 protein. This table has approximately 190,000 distinct CDR3 sequences, 95% appearing once. The TCR comes from a human donor with Susac syndrome. The gene calls are TRBV14 and TRBJ2-2; D gene unclear. The sequencing input was CD8+ T cells from PBMCs. CDR3 residues: CASSPDLNTGELFF. The CDR3 DNA follows: TGTGCCAGCAGCCCAGACCTTAACACCGGGGAGCTGTTTTTT.